The clone carrying this T cell receptor (beta chain) was detected a few times. The antigen is not known. The sample is drawn from a study of T cell repertoires in cytomegalovirus infection. Study-level information: CMV infection together with matching HLA type was indicated by public TCR beta signatures. Study outcomes and limitations: The ex vivo response was dominated by HLA-C-restricted CMV-specific TCR beta clonotypes. Cumulated frequencies of public TCR beta families served to identify carriers of CMV plus the relevant HLA.

TCRdb recomputed calls from the reads with MiXCR, one row per CDR3 protein. This sample yields about 490,000 distinct CDR3 sequences, of which approximately 15% are seen a single time; under 30% belongs to the top ten. V was pared by 3 bases and J by 2 bases, with 13 bases between. Germline V CDR1 and CDR2: KGHDR, SFDVKD. The CDR3 extends over 16 amino acids. The sample consisted of CD8+ T cells from PBMCs. This chain uses TRBV24-1 with TRBJ1-5; D remains ambiguous. The receptor was isolated from a human donor in good health (CMV status not recorded). Some clones in this sample may be carry-over from other donors' samples. CDR3 bases: TGTGCCACCAGTGATCCACGGAGGGCAGGCAATCAGCCCCAGCATTTT. Protein sequence: CATSDPRRAGNQPQHF.